The rows below give T cell receptor beta chains drawn from one sample of a study of T cell repertoires in cytomegalovirus infection. TCRdb fed the reads into MiXCR, producing one record per CDR3 protein. The table shows 400,000 or so distinct CDR3 sequences, with approximately 30% occurring only once. Sequencing was done on a sample of PBMCs. The receptors shown here come from a human donor in good health (CMV status not recorded). Some clones in this sample may be carry-over from other donors' samples. Both conserved end residues are part of each CDR3. D genes are given only for firm matches. Size values are once, few and many counts, or a class for expanded clones, and some rows have none.

cdr3_nt cdr3_aa j_call clone_size v_call d_call
TGTGCCAGCACCCGACAGGGTGTGGACACTGAAGCTTTCTTT CASTRQGVDTEAFF TRBJ1-1 . TRBV6-1 TRBD1
TGTGCCAGCAGCCGCACCCCCCTTGGGGGTGAGCAGTTCTTC CASSRTPLGGEQFF TRBJ2-1 . TRBV6-5 .
TGTGCCACCCCGGACTACTCTGGAAACACCATATATTTT CATPDYSGNTIYF TRBJ1-3 . TRBV6-1 .
TGTGCCAGCAGCCAAGATTTACGGGGTTACGAGCAGTACTTC CASSQDLRGYEQYF TRBJ2-7 . TRBV3-1 .
TGTGCCAGCAGTCTTGACAGCGTTCAAGAGACCCAGTACTTC CASSLDSVQETQYF TRBJ2-5 many TRBV6-5 .
TGTGCCAGCAGTTACGGTCGTCAGGGCTTGGACACCGGGGAGCTGTTTTTT CASSYGRQGLDTGELFF TRBJ2-2 . TRBV6-5 .
TGTGCCAGCAGTTACTGGGACAGGGGGTCAGATACGCAGTATTTT CASSYWDRGSDTQYF TRBJ2-3 . TRBV6-5 TRBD1
TGTGCCAGCAGTCAGGACAGGGGGGGGGCTAATTCACCCCTCCACTTT CASSQDRGGANSPLHF TRBJ1-6 few TRBV12-3/TRBV12-4 TRBD1
TGTGCCAGCAGTGACCTCCCTCGATTCAGCTCCTACGAGCAGTACTTC CASSDLPRFSSYEQYF TRBJ2-7 . TRBV2 .
TGTGCCAGCAGCTTTCCCGCCCCGGGACAGCGGATGGCTAATGAGCAGTTCTTC CASSFPAPGQRMANEQFF TRBJ2-1 few TRBV5-5 TRBD1
TGTGCCAGCTCACCACTAGGTACGACTGAAGCTTTCTTT CASSPLGTTEAFF TRBJ1-1 few TRBV18 .
TGCGCCAGCAGCCAGCCGGGACACCAGAATGAGCAGTTCTTC CASSQPGHQNEQFF TRBJ2-1 . TRBV4-1 .
TGTGCCAGCAGCTTAGCGGACAGTTCCTACGAGCAGTACTTC CASSLADSSYEQYF TRBJ2-7 many TRBV7-6 .
TGTGCCAGCAGTTTTCAGGGTGAGGAGCCCCAGCATTTT CASSFQGEEPQHF TRBJ1-5 few TRBV12-3/TRBV12-4 .
TGCAGTGCTAGACTAACAGTGGGAGAGACCCAGTACTTC CSARLTVGETQYF TRBJ2-5 few TRBV20-1 .
TGTGCCAGCTCCTCCGGACAGGCGGTCTTGCCTTGGACTGAAGCTTTCTTT CASSSGQAVLPWTEAFF TRBJ1-1 . TRBV18 TRBD1
TGTGCCAGCAGCTTAGTCCCGGGGGCGTACAATGAGCAGTTCTTC CASSLVPGAYNEQFF TRBJ2-1 many TRBV7-6 .
TGTGCCATCAGTCCAACAGGGGTTGTAGAGACCCAGTACTTC CAISPTGVVETQYF TRBJ2-5 . TRBV12-3/TRBV12-4 TRBD1
TGTGCCAGCACCGAAGCTGGGGAGGACCCTAATGAAAAACTGTTTTTT CASTEAGEDPNEKLFF TRBJ1-4 many TRBV6-1 .
TGCGCCAGCAGCCAAGAGAAGCGAGATCGCACAGATACGCAGTATTTT CASSQEKRDRTDTQYF TRBJ2-3 few TRBV4-1 .
TGTGCCAGCAGCTCCCACCGCAGAGGATATAACTATGGCTACACCTTC CASSSHRRGYNYGYTF TRBJ1-2 . TRBV11-2 .
TGCGCCAGCAGCCTAGGACAGGACGGGGAGACCCAGTACTTC CASSLGQDGETQYF TRBJ2-5 few TRBV4-3 TRBD1
TGTGCCAGCAGCCATACCAGGGGTGGCCGGACCGGGGAGCTGTTTTTT CASSHTRGGRTGELFF TRBJ2-2 . TRBV7-9 .
TGTGCCAGCGGAGTTACCCGCACTGAAGCTTTCTTT CASGVTRTEAFF TRBJ1-1 . TRBV6-6 .
TGTGCCAGCAGCTTTGGGACAGGGGTTTACTCTGGAAACACCATATATTTT CASSFGTGVYSGNTIYF TRBJ1-3 . TRBV5-4 TRBD1
TGTGCCAGCAGCTCCCCCCGCCGGGGGACAGGGAGAGTTACCCTCCACTTT CASSSPRRGTGRVTLHF TRBJ1-6 few TRBV7-8 TRBD1
TGTGCCAGCAGACAAAGGGACACATACTATGGCTACACCTTC CASRQRDTYYGYTF TRBJ1-2 many TRBV6-2/TRBV6-3 .
TGCAGTGCTCAGAAAGGACAGATCCAACCCTACGAGCAGTACTTC CSAQKGQIQPYEQYF TRBJ2-7 . TRBV20-1 .
TGTGCCAGCAGCAGCGGGATTAACCTGAACTATGGCTCCACCTTC CASSSGINLNYGSTF TRBJ1-2 . TRBV7-4 .
TGTGCCAGTAGTTTCCCGGGACAGGGGGACGCTGAAGCTTTCTTT CASSFPGQGDAEAFF TRBJ1-1 . TRBV19 TRBD1
TGCGCCAGCAGCTTGGCGGGTGAAAAACTGTTTTTT CASSLAGEKLFF TRBJ1-4 . TRBV5-1 .
TGTGCCAGCAGCTTGGGAGAGGACTATAATTCACCCCTCCACTTT CASSLGEDYNSPLHF TRBJ1-6 . TRBV5-6 .
TGTGCCAGCAGAACAATCAATGAGCAGTTCTTC CASRTINEQFF TRBJ2-1 . TRBV2 .
TGTGCCAGCAGCGTGGATAAGGGGGGTGAGCAGTTCTTC CASSVDKGGEQFF TRBJ2-1 many TRBV7-8 .
TGTGCCATCAGCTTAGAGGGGACAGGGTTCCACCAGCCCCCGCCTTTT CAISLEGTGFHQPPPF TRBJ1-5 . TRBV7-8 TRBD1
TGTGCCAGCAGCTTAGCTTTGGACGGCCGTGGAGCTTTCTTT CASSLALDGRGAFF TRBJ1-1 . TRBV7-9 .
TGTGCCAGCATCCCCCCGGGGTGGCCTAGCGTCTTCTACGAGCAGTACTTC CASIPPGWPSVFYEQYF TRBJ2-7 few TRBV27 .
TGTGCCAGCAGCCAAGAAGGGGAGGGGGCGCGCGGAGAAGCTTTCTTT CASSQEGEGARGEAFF TRBJ1-1 . TRBV14 TRBD1
TGCGCCAGCAGCCCGGTACACCAAAGCAGCATCACTGAAGCTTTCTTT CASSPVHQSSITEAFF TRBJ1-1 . TRBV4-3 .
TGCGCCAGCAGGGGGACAGGGTCCCAAGAGACCCAGTACTTC CASRGTGSQETQYF TRBJ2-5 . TRBV5-1 TRBD1
TGTGCCAGCAGCCGACAATCTGGACCCACAGATACGCAGTATTTT CASSRQSGPTDTQYF TRBJ2-3 once TRBV11-2 .
TGTGCCAGCCAGACGCGGGGGGTGTTAAGCAATGAGCAGTTCTTC CASQTRGVLSNEQFF TRBJ2-1 many TRBV12-3/TRBV12-4 TRBD2
TGTGCCAGCAGCTTAGATCACGATGAGCAGTTCTTC CASSLDHDEQFF TRBJ2-1 . TRBV11-3 .
TGTGCCAGCAACATCCCGGGGGACGGCTCCACCTTC CASNIPGDGSTF TRBJ1-2 . TRBV12-3/TRBV12-4 .
TGTGCCAGCAGCTGGACAGGGGGACGAACTGAAGCTTTCTTT CASSWTGGRTEAFF TRBJ1-1 many TRBV7-2 TRBD1
TGTGCCAGCCAAGGACTGAAAATTAACTCTGGGGCCAACGTCCTGACTTTC CASQGLKINSGANVLTF TRBJ2-6 . TRBV6-2/TRBV6-3 .
TGTGCCAGCAGCTCCCAACCACCTAGGACAGACAATGGCTACACCTTC CASSSQPPRTDNGYTF TRBJ1-2 once TRBV5-5 .
TGTGCCAGCAGCCCCCGGGACAGGGTCGGCAATGAGCAGTTCTTC CASSPRDRVGNEQFF TRBJ2-1 . TRBV28 TRBD1
TGCGCCAGCAGCCAAGTCACGGGACTGACTTTATACAATGAGCAGTTCTTC CASSQVTGLTLYNEQFF TRBJ2-1 few TRBV5-1 .
TGTGCCAGCAGCTTAGAGGAACAGGGGGTTTCACCCCTCCACTTT CASSLEEQGVSPLHF TRBJ1-6 . TRBV7-2 TRBD1
TGTGCCAGCAGTGAAATGGGGGCTAGCTCCTACAATGAGCAGTTCTTC CASSEMGASSYNEQFF TRBJ2-1 . TRBV2 .
TGTGCCAGCAGTTACGCCTTCAGCACAGATACGCAGTATTTT CASSYAFSTDTQYF TRBJ2-3 few TRBV6-1 .
TGTGCCAGCAGCTTCTTCCAAGGGGACTACGAGCAGTACTTC CASSFFQGDYEQYF TRBJ2-7 . TRBV14 .
TGTGCCAGCAGCTTAAACGGGGGCGTCTCCTACAATGAGCAGTTCTTC CASSLNGGVSYNEQFF TRBJ2-1 many TRBV11-1 .
TGCGCCAGCAGCCACGACCTCATAACCAGGGTTAATTCACCCCTCCACTTT CASSHDLITRVNSPLHF TRBJ1-6 many TRBV4-1 .